This T cell receptor (beta chain) was captured in a study of T cells after yellow fever vaccination. A note on this clonotype: The target antigen is unknown.

The authors made TCR cDNA by 5'RACE template switching, adding a universal primer site and UMIs. TCRdb reprocessed the 5' RACE reads with MiXCR, giving one entry per CDR3 protein. The sample lists a few hundred thousand distinct CDR3 sequences, roughly 4% occurring once. Study-wide findings and caveats: Contamination by abundant bulk-population clonotypes could be present in FACS-sorted repertoires.

This sequence originates from a man aged 18 to 29 who received the YFV17D yellow fever vaccine. Specimen: PBMCs, collected 5 days after the yellow fever booster vaccination.

The CDR3, as DNA: TGCAGCGTTGCCATAGTGGAGGGGGCCAACGTCCTGACTTTC. Translated, it gives CSVAIVEGANVLTF. The genes are TRBV29-1 and TRBJ2-6; D gene unclear. The CDR3 spans 14 residues. Deletions cut 4 bases from V and 4 bases from J, with 11 bases between. CDR1 SQVTM and CDR2 ANQGSEA come from the germline V gene.